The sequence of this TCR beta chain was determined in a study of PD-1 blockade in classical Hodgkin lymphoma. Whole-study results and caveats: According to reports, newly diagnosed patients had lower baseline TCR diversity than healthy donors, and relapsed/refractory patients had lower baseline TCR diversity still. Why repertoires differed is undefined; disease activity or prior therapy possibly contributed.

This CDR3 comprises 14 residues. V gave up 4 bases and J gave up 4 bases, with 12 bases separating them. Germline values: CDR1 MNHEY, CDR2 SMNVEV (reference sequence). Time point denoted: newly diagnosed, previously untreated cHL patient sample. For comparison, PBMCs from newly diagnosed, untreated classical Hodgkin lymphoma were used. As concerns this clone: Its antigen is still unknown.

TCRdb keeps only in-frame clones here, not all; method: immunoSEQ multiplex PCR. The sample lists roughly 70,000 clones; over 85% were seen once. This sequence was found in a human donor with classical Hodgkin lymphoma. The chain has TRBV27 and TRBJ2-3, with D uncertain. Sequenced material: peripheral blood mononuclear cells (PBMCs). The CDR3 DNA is TGTGCCAGCAGTTCTCGCGGCACCCCAGATACGCAGTATTTT. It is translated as CASSSRGTPDTQYF.